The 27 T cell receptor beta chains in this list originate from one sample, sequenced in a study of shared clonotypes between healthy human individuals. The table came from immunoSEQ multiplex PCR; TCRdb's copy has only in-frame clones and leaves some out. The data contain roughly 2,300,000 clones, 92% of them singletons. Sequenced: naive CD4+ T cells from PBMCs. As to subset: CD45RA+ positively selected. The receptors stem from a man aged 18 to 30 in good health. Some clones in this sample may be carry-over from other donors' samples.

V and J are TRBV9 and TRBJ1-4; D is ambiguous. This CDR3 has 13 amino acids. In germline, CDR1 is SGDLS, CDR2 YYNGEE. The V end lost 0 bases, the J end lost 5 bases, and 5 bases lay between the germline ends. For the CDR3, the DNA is TGTGCCAGCAGCGTAGCGGTAAATGAAAAACTGTTTTTT. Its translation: CASSVAVNEKLFF. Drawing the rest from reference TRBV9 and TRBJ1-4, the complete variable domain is DSGVTQTPKHLITATGQRVTLRCSPRSGDLSVYWYQQSLDQGLQFLIQYYNGEERAKGNILERFSAQQFPDLHSELNLSSLELGDSALYFCASSVAVNEKLFFGSGTQLSVL.

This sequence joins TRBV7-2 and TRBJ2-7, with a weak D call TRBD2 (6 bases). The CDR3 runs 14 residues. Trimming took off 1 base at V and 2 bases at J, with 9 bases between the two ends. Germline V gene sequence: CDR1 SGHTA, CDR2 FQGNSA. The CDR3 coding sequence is TGTGCCAGCAGCTTAGGACTAGGGGCCTACGAGCAGTACTTC. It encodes CASSLGLGAYEQYF.

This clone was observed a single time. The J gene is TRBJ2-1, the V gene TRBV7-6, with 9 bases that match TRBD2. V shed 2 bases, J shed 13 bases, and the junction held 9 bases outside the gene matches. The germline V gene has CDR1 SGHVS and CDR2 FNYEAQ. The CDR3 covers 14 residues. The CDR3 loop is CASSLFPTSGIQFF. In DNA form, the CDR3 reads TGTGCCAGCAGCTTATTCCCGACTAGCGGAATTCAGTTCTTC.

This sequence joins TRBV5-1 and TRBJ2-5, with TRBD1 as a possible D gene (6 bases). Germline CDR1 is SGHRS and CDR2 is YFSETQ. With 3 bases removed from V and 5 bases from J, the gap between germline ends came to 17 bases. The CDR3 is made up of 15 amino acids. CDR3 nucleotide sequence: TGCGCCAGCAGCTCTGGACAGAGGAATTGGGAGACCCAGTACTTC. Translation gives CASSSGQRNWETQYF.

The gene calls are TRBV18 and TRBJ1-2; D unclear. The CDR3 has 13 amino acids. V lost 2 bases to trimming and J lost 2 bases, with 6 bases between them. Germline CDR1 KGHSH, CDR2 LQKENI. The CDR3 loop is CASSPETNYGYTF. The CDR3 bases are TGTGCCAGCTCACCAGAGACGAACTATGGCTACACCTTC.

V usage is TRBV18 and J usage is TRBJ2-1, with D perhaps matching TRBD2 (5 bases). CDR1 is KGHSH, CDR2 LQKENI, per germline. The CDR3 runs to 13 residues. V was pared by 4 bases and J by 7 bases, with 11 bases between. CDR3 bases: TGTGCCAGCTCACGTTCGGGAATTAATGAGCAGTTCTTC. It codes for CASSRSGINEQFF. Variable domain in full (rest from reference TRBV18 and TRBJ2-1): NAGVMQNPRHLVRRRGQEARLRCSPMKGHSHVYWYRQLPEEGLKFMVYLQKENIIDESGMPKERFSAEFPKEGPSILRIQQVVRGDSAAYFCASSRSGINEQFFGPGTRLTVL.

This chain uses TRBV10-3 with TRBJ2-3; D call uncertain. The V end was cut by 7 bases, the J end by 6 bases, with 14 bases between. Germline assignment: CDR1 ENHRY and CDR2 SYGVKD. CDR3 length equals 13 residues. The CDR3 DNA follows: TGTGCCATCACGGGCGGCTCTCGGGATACGCAGTATTTT. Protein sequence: CAITGGSRDTQYF.

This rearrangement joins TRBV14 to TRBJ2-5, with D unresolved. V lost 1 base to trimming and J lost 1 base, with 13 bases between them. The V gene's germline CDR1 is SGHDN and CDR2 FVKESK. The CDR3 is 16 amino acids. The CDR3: CASSQGFLRGQETQYF. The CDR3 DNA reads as TGTGCCAGCAGCCAAGGTTTTCTTCGCGGCCAAGAGACCCAGTACTTC.

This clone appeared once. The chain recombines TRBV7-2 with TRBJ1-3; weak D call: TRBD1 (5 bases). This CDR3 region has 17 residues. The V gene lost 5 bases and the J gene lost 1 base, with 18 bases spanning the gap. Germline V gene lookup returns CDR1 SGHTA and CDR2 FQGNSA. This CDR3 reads CASSSWGGAFSGNTIYF. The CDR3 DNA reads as TGTGCCAGCAGCAGCTGGGGGGGAGCCTTTTCTGGAAACACCATATATTTT.

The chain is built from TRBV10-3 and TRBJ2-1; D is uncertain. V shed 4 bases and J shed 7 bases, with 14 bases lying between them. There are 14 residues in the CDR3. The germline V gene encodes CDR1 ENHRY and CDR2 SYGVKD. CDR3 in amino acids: CAISGAETGNEQFF. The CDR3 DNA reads TGTGCCATCAGTGGCGCGGAAACCGGGAATGAGCAGTTCTTC.

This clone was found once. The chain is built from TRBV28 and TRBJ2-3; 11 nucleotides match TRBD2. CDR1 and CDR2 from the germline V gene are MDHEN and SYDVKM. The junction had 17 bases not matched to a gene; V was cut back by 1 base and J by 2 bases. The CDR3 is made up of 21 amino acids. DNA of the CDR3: TGTGCCAGCAGTTTATATTATCCCCTCGGGACTAGCGGACGGGACACAGATACGCAGTATTTT. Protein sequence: CASSLYYPLGTSGRDTDTQYF.

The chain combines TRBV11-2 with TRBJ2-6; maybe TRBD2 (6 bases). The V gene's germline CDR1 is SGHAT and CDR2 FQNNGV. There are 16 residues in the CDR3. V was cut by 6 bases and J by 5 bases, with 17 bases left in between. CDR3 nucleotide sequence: TGTGCCAGCAGACCACTCCGGGGGATAAGGGCCAACGTCCTGACTTTC. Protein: CASRPLRGIRANVLTF.

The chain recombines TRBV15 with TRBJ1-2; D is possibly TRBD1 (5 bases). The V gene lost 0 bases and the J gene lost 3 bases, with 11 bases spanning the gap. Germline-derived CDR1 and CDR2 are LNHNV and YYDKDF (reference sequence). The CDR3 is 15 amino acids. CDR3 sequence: CATSRDLGGDYGYTF. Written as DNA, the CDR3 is TGTGCCACCAGCAGAGATCTGGGGGGGGACTATGGCTACACCTTC. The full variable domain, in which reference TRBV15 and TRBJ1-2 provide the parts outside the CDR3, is DAMVIQNPRYQVTQFGKPVTLSCSQTLNHNVMYWYQQKSSQAPKLLFHYYDKDFNNEADTPDNFQSRRPNTSFCFLDIRSPGLGDTAMYLCATSRDLGGDYGYTFGSGTRLTVV.

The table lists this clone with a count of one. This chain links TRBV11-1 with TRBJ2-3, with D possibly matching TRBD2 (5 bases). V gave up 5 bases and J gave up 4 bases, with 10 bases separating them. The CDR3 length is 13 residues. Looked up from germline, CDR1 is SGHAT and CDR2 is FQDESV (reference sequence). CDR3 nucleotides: TGTGCCAGCAGCCGCCGCGGGCCAGATACGCAGTATTTT. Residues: CASSRRGPDTQYF.

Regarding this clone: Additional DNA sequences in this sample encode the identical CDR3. In DNA form, the CDR3 reads TGTGCCTGGAGTGGAACAGCGAACACTGAAGCTTTCTTT. Translating it yields CAWSGTANTEAFF. The chain couples TRBV30 to TRBJ1-1; D gene ambiguous. Germline V gene lookup returns CDR1 GTSNPN and CDR2 SVGIG (reference sequence). The CDR3 totals 13 residues. Trimming removed 1 base from V and 1 base from J, with 7 bases in between.

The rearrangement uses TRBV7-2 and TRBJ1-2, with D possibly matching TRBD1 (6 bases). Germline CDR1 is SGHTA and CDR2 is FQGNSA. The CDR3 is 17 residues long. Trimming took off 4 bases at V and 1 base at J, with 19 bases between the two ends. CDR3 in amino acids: CASSYRGLVQGNYGYTF. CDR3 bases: TGTGCCAGCAGCTATAGGGGGTTGGTACAGGGTAACTATGGCTACACCTTC.

CDR3 sequence: CASSSGLAGGLDTQYF. The DNA for the CDR3 is TGTGCCAGCAGCTCGGGACTAGCGGGAGGTCTCGATACGCAGTATTTT. The chain employs TRBV2 and TRBJ2-3; 15 nucleotides agree with TRBD2. V lost 6 bases to trimming and J lost 6 bases; unmatched junction nucleotides: 7. CDR3 length equals 16 residues. The germline V gene encodes CDR1 SNHLY and CDR2 FYNNEI.

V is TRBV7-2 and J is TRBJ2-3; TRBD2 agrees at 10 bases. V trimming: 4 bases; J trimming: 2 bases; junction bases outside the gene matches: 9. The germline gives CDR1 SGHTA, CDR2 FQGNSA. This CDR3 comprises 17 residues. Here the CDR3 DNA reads TGTGCCAGCAGCTCTACTCGGACTAGCGGCTACACAGATACGCAGTATTTT. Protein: CASSSTRTSGYTDTQYF. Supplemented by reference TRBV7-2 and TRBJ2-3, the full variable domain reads GAGVSQSPSNKVTEKGKDVELRCDPISGHTALYWYRQSLGQGLEFLIYFQGNSAPDKSGLPSDRFSAERTGGSVSTLTIQRTQQEDSAVYLCASSSTRTSGYTDTQYFGPGTRLTVL.

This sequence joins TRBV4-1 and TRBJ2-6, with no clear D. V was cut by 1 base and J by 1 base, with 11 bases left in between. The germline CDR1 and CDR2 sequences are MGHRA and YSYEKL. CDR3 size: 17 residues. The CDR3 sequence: CASSQAVRPSGANVLTF. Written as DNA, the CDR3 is TGCGCCAGCAGCCAAGCGGTCAGGCCATCTGGGGCCAACGTCCTGACTTTC.

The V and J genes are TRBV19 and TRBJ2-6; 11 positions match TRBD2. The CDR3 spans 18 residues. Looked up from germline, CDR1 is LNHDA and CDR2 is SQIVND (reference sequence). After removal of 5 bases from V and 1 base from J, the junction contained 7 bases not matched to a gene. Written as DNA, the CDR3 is TGTGCCAGTAGTCCCATAGCGGGAGGGAGATCTGGGGCCAACGTCCTGACTTTC. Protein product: CASSPIAGGRSGANVLTF.

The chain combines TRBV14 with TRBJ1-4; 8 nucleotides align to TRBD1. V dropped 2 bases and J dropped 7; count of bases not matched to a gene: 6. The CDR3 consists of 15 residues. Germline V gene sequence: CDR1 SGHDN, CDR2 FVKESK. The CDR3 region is CASSQLGQGGEKLFF. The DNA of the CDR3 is TGTGCCAGCAGCCAACTAGGACAGGGAGGTGAAAAACTGTTTTTT.

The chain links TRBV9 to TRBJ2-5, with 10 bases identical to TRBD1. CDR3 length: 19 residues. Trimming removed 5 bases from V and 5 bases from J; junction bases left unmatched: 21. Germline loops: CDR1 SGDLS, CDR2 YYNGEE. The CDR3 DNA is TGTGCCAGCAGACGTCACCTCCGGGACAGGGGCCTCATAGGGGAGACCCAGTACTTC. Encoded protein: CASRRHLRDRGLIGETQYF.

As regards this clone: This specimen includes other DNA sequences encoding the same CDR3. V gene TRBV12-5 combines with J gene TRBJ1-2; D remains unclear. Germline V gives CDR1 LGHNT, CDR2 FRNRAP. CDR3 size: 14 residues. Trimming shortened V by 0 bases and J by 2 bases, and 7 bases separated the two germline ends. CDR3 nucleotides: TGTGCTAGTGGTTTGGTGCCGGGGAACTATGGCTACACCTTC. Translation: CASGLVPGNYGYTF.

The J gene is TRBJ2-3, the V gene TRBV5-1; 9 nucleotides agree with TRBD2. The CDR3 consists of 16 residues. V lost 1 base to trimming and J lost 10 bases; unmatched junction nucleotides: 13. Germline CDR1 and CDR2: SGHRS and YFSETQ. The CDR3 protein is CASSLSSQAGGKSQYF. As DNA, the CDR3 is TGCGCCAGCAGCTTGAGTTCACAGGCGGGAGGGAAGTCGCAGTATTTT.

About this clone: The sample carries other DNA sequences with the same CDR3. In DNA form, the CDR3 reads TGTGCCAGCAGCTTGGGCAGAGTCACAGATACGCAGTATTTT. Amino acids: CASSLGRVTDTQYF. The chain recombines TRBV5-4 with TRBJ2-3; unclear D gene. This CDR3 has 14 amino acids. V gave up 0 bases and J gave up 2 bases, with 7 bases separating them. Germline lookup yields CDR1 SGHNT and CDR2 YYREEE (reference sequence).

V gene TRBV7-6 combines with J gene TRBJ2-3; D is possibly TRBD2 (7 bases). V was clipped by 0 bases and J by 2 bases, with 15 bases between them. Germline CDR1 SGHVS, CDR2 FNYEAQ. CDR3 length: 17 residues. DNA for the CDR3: TGTGCCAGCAGCTTAGCGAGGGGGGGGACCGTCACAGATACGCAGTATTTT. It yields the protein CASSLARGGTVTDTQYF.

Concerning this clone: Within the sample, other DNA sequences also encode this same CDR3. The CDR3 loop reads CASRGGSNYGYTF. The DNA of the CDR3 is TGTGCCAGCAGGGGGGGGAGTAACTATGGCTACACCTTC. The chain carries TRBV6-5 and TRBJ1-2, with TRBD1 as a possible D gene (5 bases). From germline, CDR1 is MNHEY and CDR2 SVGAGI. CDR3 length: 13 amino acids. Trimming stripped 6 bases from V and 1 base from J, with 9 bases between.